Each of the 27 T cell receptor beta chains below was sequenced from the same sample in a study of T cell changes during pregnancy in multiple sclerosis. TCRdb's table, derived via immunoSEQ multiplex PCR, lists solely in-frame clones and lacks some. The sample lists roughly 38,000 clones; 92% were seen once. The sequences come from CD8+ T cells from peripheral blood mononuclear cells, collected before pregnancy. These receptors all come from a female donor with multiple sclerosis, enrolled in a pregnancy study.

CDR3 in amino acids: CASSQIGQGTEAFF. As DNA, the CDR3 is TGTGCCAGCAGTCAGATCGGACAGGGCACTGAAGCTTTCTTT. The chain joins TRBV27 to TRBJ1-1; 8 bases are a match to TRBD1. The junction had 6 bases not matched to a gene; V was cut back by 5 bases and J by 4 bases. The CDR3 contains 14 residues. Per germline, CDR1 MNHEY and CDR2 SMNVEV (reference sequence).

The V and J genes are TRBV7-9 and TRBJ1-5; 9 bases agree with TRBD1. Per germline, CDR1 SEHNR and CDR2 FQNEAQ (reference sequence). This CDR3 has 15 amino acids. With V trimmed by 5 bases and J by 7 bases, 9 bases remained unmatched. The CDR3 bases are TGTGCCAGCAGCGGAGGAGGGGGACAGGGACAGCCCCAGCATTTT. Amino acid sequence: CASSGGGGQGQPQHF.

The V gene is TRBV27, the J gene TRBJ1-4; no clear D gene. Germline V lookup: CDR1 MNHEY, CDR2 SMNVEV (reference sequence). Trimming removed 5 bases at V and 0 bases at J, with 10 bases between. The CDR3 has 15 amino acids. The CDR3 is CASSLRLSTNEKLFF. DNA of the CDR3: TGTGCCAGCAGTCTACGCCTTTCAACTAATGAAAAACTGTTTTTT. The full variable domain, rest sourced from reference TRBV27 and TRBJ1-4, is EAQVTQNPRYLITVTGKKLTVTCSQNMNHEYMSWYRQDPGLGLRQIYYSMNVEVTDKGDVPEGYKVSRKEKRNFPLILESPSPNQTSLYFCASSLRLSTNEKLFFGSGTQLSVL.

This sequence joins TRBV10-3 and TRBJ1-5; 7 nucleotides line up with TRBD1. In germline, CDR1 is ENHRY, CDR2 SYGVKD. The CDR3 runs 15 residues. Trimming cost V 3 bases and J 4 bases; bases outside gene matches: 6. CDR3 sequence: CAISENGQANQPQHF. DNA of the CDR3: TGTGCCATCAGTGAAAACGGACAGGCAAATCAGCCCCAGCATTTT.

This rearrangement joins TRBV9 to TRBJ2-7; perhaps TRBD2 as D (7 bases). CDR3 length equals 13 residues. Germline V gene lookup returns CDR1 SGDLS and CDR2 YYNGEE. The V and J ends lost 2 bases and 5 bases respectively, with 11 bases between them. In nucleotides, the CDR3 is TGTGCCAGCAGCGTTGGGAGGGGGAACGAGCAGTACTTC. Amino acid sequence: CASSVGRGNEQYF.

This clone was seen a handful of times. V is TRBV7-2 and J is TRBJ1-1; D call uncertain. V was pared by 1 base and J by 5 bases, with 14 bases between. CDR3 size: 15 residues. The V gene's germline CDR1 is SGHTA and CDR2 FQGNSA. The CDR3 loop reads CASSLGELGQTEAFF. DNA for the CDR3: TGTGCCAGCAGCTTAGGGGAGTTAGGTCAGACTGAAGCTTTCTTT. Drawing the rest from reference TRBV7-2 and TRBJ1-1, the complete variable domain is GAGVSQSPSNKVTEKGKDVELRCDPISGHTALYWYRQSLGQGLEFLIYFQGNSAPDKSGLPSDRFSAERTGGSVSTLTIQRTQQEDSAVYLCASSLGELGQTEAFFGQGTRLTVV.

V and J are TRBV9 and TRBJ1-6; a weak D match, TRBD1 (6 bases). The length of the CDR3 is 15 residues. Trimming removed 3 bases from V and 9 bases from J, with 16 bases in between. Per the germline V gene, CDR1 is SGDLS and CDR2 is YYNGEE. DNA for the CDR3: TGTGCCAGCAGCGCCTCAGCAGGGGCCACTTCACCCCTCCACTTT. This translates into CASSASAGATSPLHF.

The CDR3 region is CASSEDRGNYEQYF. The CDR3 coding sequence is TGTGCCAGCAGCGAAGATAGAGGGAACTACGAGCAGTACTTC. V gene TRBV9 combines with J gene TRBJ2-7; D might be TRBD2 (5 bases). In germline, CDR1 is SGDLS, CDR2 YYNGEE. The V end was cut by 3 bases, the J end by 3 bases, with 13 bases between. This CDR3 region has 14 residues.

The rearrangement joins TRBV28 to TRBJ2-2; a possible D gene is TRBD2 (6 bases). The CDR3 has 12 amino acids. CDR1 is MDHEN and CDR2 is SYDVKM in the germline V gene. Deletions cut 8 bases from V and 7 bases from J, with 11 bases between. The CDR3 coding sequence is TGTGCCAGCCGGGAGCAAGGCGGGGAGCTGTTTTTT. It codes for CASREQGGELFF.

The DNA for the CDR3 is TGCGCCAGCAGCCACCGGCAGGGGGACCACGAGCAGTACTTC. Translation gives CASSHRQGDHEQYF. V usage is TRBV4-1 and J usage is TRBJ2-7; TRBD1 agrees at 7 bases. Germline CDR1 and CDR2: MGHRA and YSYEKL. The CDR3 has 14 residues. V was pared by 3 bases and J by 5 bases, with 7 bases of the junction left unmatched.

The chain employs TRBV15 and TRBJ2-3; TRBD2 agrees at 7 bases. CDR3 length: 15 amino acids. Germline V CDR1 and CDR2: LNHNV, YYDKDF (reference sequence). J lost 6 bases, V lost 1 base, and 7 bases had no gene match. The CDR3 is CATSRGIGGSDTQYF. DNA for the CDR3: TGTGCCACCAGCAGAGGGATTGGCGGGAGTGATACGCAGTATTTT. Full variable domain (remainder filled in from reference TRBV15 and TRBJ2-3): DAMVIQNPRYQVTQFGKPVTLSCSQTLNHNVMYWYQQKSSQAPKLLFHYYDKDFNNEADTPDNFQSRRPNTSFCFLDIRSPGLGDTAMYLCATSRGIGGSDTQYFGPGTRLTVL.

V and J are TRBV9 and TRBJ1-2; 11 bases map to TRBD1. From germline, CDR1 is SGDLS and CDR2 YYNGEE. V lost 0 bases and J lost 8; bases outside the gene matches: 6. CDR3 length equals 15 residues. For the CDR3, the DNA is TGTGCCAGCAGCGTAGATTTCCGGGACAGGGGGGGCTACACCTTC. Protein product: CASSVDFRDRGGYTF.

This chain links TRBV19 with TRBJ2-1, with D possibly matching TRBD1 (6 bases). The CDR3 contains 12 residues. Between the trimmed V and J ends, which lost 2 bases and 8 bases, there was a span of 7 bases. Germline assignment: CDR1 LNHDA and CDR2 SQIVND (reference sequence). The CDR3 sequence is CASSIQGYEQFF. CDR3 nucleotide sequence: TGTGCCAGTAGTATACAGGGGTATGAGCAGTTCTTC.

The genes are TRBV29-1 and TRBJ2-2; 7 bases map to TRBD1. Germline lookup yields CDR1 SQVTM and CDR2 ANQGSEA. Trimming removed 6 bases from V and 0 bases from J; junction bases left unmatched: 4. This CDR3 region has 14 residues. The DNA of the CDR3 is TGCAGCGTGCGGACAGGCGCGAACACCGGGGAGCTGTTTTTT. Translated: CSVRTGANTGELFF.

This sequence joins TRBV2 and TRBJ1-1; D is unclear. The CDR3 has 15 residues. V was clipped by 5 bases and J by 1 base, with 14 bases between them. Germline lookup yields CDR1 SNHLY and CDR2 FYNNEI. DNA for the CDR3: TGTGCCAGCAGTATATGGGGAGGCTGGAACACTGAAGCTTTCTTT. It is translated as CASSIWGGWNTEAFF.

This chain connects TRBV10-3 to TRBJ1-2; D is unresolved. Trimming removed 3 bases from V and 4 bases from J, with 9 bases in between. This CDR3 region has 13 residues. CDR1 ENHRY and CDR2 SYGVKD come from the germline V gene. The CDR3 reads CAISERLIYGYTF. Written as DNA, the CDR3 is TGTGCCATCAGTGAAAGACTGATCTATGGCTACACCTTC.

The chain has TRBV9 and TRBJ1-2; possibly TRBD1 for D (5 bases). The CDR3 totals 16 residues. CDR1 is SGDLS and CDR2 is YYNGEE in the germline V gene. V was pared by 1 base and J by 0 bases, with 13 bases between. Here the CDR3 DNA reads TGTGCCAGCAGCGTATCCACGGGACTAACTAACTATGGCTACACCTTC. Translating gives CASSVSTGLTNYGYTF.

The chain uses TRBV9 and TRBJ2-7; D might be TRBD2 (5 bases). The germline V and J ends were trimmed by 0 bases and 0 bases, with 10 bases remaining between them. CDR3 length: 15 amino acids. CDR1 is SGDLS, CDR2 YYNGEE, per germline. The CDR3 protein is CASSVGAEPSYEQYF. For the CDR3, the DNA is TGTGCCAGCAGCGTAGGAGCGGAGCCCTCCTACGAGCAGTACTTC.

The rearrangement uses TRBV6-6 and TRBJ2-7; D is uncertain. The ends were cut back, 5 bases at V and 2 bases at J, with 10 bases in the middle. CDR1 MNHNY and CDR2 SVGAGI come from the germline V gene (reference sequence). CDR3 size: 13 residues. The CDR3 is CASSDPSPYEQYF. CDR3 bases: TGTGCCAGCAGTGATCCAAGCCCCTACGAGCAGTACTTC.

The chain joins TRBV2 to TRBJ2-7; D perhaps matches TRBD1 (5 bases). The CDR3 runs to 15 residues. V lost 3 bases and J lost 7, with 19 bases in between. Germline CDR1 reads SNHLY; CDR2 reads FYNNEI. This CDR3 is CASSDPGKMLWEQYF. CDR3 bases: TGTGCCAGCAGTGACCCAGGGAAGATGTTGTGGGAGCAGTACTTC.

This sequence joins TRBV10-3 and TRBJ2-7; no definite D call. CDR1 and CDR2 from the germline V gene are ENHRY and SYGVKD. Trimming took 11 bases from V and 0 from J, leaving 14 bases between them. CDR3 size: 13 residues. In nucleotides, the CDR3 is TGTGCCTCAATCCTTTCTAGCTCCTACGAGCAGTACTTC. Its protein product is CASILSSSYEQYF.

This clone was seen a handful of times. The V call is TRBV7-3, the J call TRBJ1-2; perhaps TRBD1 as D (5 bases). The CDR3 is made up of 16 amino acids. Per the germline V gene, CDR1 is SGHTA and CDR2 is FQGTGA. Trimming took off 1 base at V and 3 bases at J, with 15 bases between the two ends. As DNA, the CDR3 is TGTGCCAGCAGCTTAATAGGGGCTGGCGAAGACTATGGCTACACCTTC. It encodes CASSLIGAGEDYGYTF.

V gene TRBV7-3 combines with J gene TRBJ2-1, with TRBD2 identical over 8 bases. Germline values: CDR1 SGHTA, CDR2 FQGTGA. This CDR3 region has 15 residues. V was clipped by 1 base and J by 9 bases; unmatched bases: 8. CDR3 in DNA: TGTGCCAGCAGCTTAAGAGCGGGAGTTAAAAGTGAGCAGTTCTTC. It codes for CASSLRAGVKSEQFF.

The chain combines TRBV27 with TRBJ2-7; 7 bases map to TRBD2. The V segment lost 3 bases and the J segment 2 bases; nucleotides outside the gene matches: 4. CDR3 size: 14 residues. CDR1 is MNHEY, CDR2 SMNVEV, per germline (reference sequence). The chain's CDR3 is CASSLASGTYEQYF. The CDR3 DNA reads as TGTGCCAGCAGTTTGGCTAGCGGTACCTACGAGCAGTACTTC.

The rearrangement links TRBV27 to TRBJ1-1; a weak D match, TRBD1 (5 bases). Trimming pared 5 bases from V and 3 bases from J, leaving 16 bases between. The germline CDR1 and CDR2 sequences are MNHEY and SMNVEV (reference sequence). CDR3 length: 15 amino acids. The CDR3 is CASSIKRGADTEAFF. DNA of the CDR3: TGTGCCAGCAGTATAAAAAGGGGTGCGGACACTGAAGCTTTCTTT.

The chain couples TRBV9 to TRBJ1-1; D is unclear. CDR1 is SGDLS, CDR2 YYNGEE, per germline. Deletions cut 0 bases from V and 4 bases from J, with 10 bases between. The CDR3 runs to 14 residues. The CDR3, as DNA: TGTGCCAGCAGCGTAGCGGGAGGTAGCACTGAAGCTTTCTTT. Its protein is CASSVAGGSTEAFF.

This sequence joins TRBV5-6 and TRBJ2-7; D gene unclear. This CDR3 has 15 amino acids. In germline, CDR1 is SGHDT, CDR2 YYEEEE. The V end was cut by 3 bases, the J end by 4 bases, with 17 bases between. The CDR3, as DNA: TGTGCCAGCAGCTCAGTCGGGTCAGACCATTACGAGCAGTACTTC. Encoded protein: CASSSVGSDHYEQYF.